The 7 T cell receptor beta chains in this list originate from one sample, sequenced in a study of T cell responses to AZD1222 COVID-19 vaccine (dated by TCRdb to about 2021). Explained via the paper, the time point label denotes: baseline before first vaccination. The protocol used for the library was the immunoSEQ multiplex PCR assay. TCRdb holds this immuneACCESS table with in-frame rearrangements only. Some clones are missing; in checked studies, unresolved V genes explain under half, and the rest has no known cause. The sample table shows some 120,000 clones, and 80% to 90% are seen once. The ten largest clonotypes hold 7.7% of the sample. Sequencing used peripheral blood, obtained on day 0 of AZD1222 vaccination. All receptors come from an adult in good health.

J is TRBJ2-2 and V is TRBV7-9, with 7 bases identical to TRBD1. Germline V gene data show CDR1 as SEHNR and CDR2 as FQNEAQ (reference sequence). Trimming took 5 bases from V and 13 from J; bases not matched to a gene: 7. This CDR3 has 12 residues. CDR3 protein: CASSAGDSTLFF. The CDR3 DNA reads as TGTGCCAGCAGCGCCGGGGACAGCACGCTGTTTTTT.

Remarks on this clone: The junction departs from germline at one end; a sequencing error may be responsible. V is TRBV7-9 and J is TRBJ2-3; D might be TRBD1 (6 bases). Germline V gene lookup returns CDR1 SEHNR and CDR2 FQNEAQ (reference sequence). There are 11 residues in the CDR3. CDR3 region: CASSDAGEGDF. In DNA, the CDR3 is TGTGCCAGCAGCGATGCGGGTGAGGGGGATTTT.

CDR3 nucleotide sequence: TGTGCCAGCAGTGTACCGGGACTAGCGGGCCGCTTCTCCTACGAGCAGTACTTC. Its translation is CASSVPGLAGRFSYEQYF. The rearrangement joins TRBV28 to TRBJ2-7; 12 positions agree with TRBD2. The CDR3 runs to 18 residues. The trim removed 5 bases at V and 0 bases at J, leaving 11 bases unmatched. Germline V gene lookup returns CDR1 MDHEN and CDR2 SYDVKM.

The chain joins TRBV3-1 (or the pseudogene TRBV3-2) to TRBJ2-5, with TRBD2 identical over 7 bases. V lost 0 bases, J lost 4 bases, and 11 bases stayed unmatched. Germline CDR1 reads LGHDT; CDR2 reads YNNKEL (reference sequence). CDR3 length: 17 residues. The CDR3, as DNA: TGTGCCAGCAGCCAAGATTTGGGGGGGGGTTCGGCAGAGACCCAGTACTTC. Protein: CASSQDLGGGSAETQYF.

The CDR3 protein is CASSPGGQETQYF. CDR3 nucleotides: TGCGCCAGCAGCCCTGGGGGCCAAGAGACCCAGTACTTC. This chain joins TRBV5-1 and TRBJ2-5; D might be TRBD1 or TRBD2, each matching 5 bases. CDR1 and CDR2 (germline): SGHRS, YFSETQ. Trimming took off 4 bases at V and 1 base at J, with 8 bases between the two ends. CDR3 length: 13 residues.

This chain joins TRBV11-2 and TRBJ2-5; 8 positions agree with TRBD1. Trimming took 1 base from V and 5 from J; bases not matched to a gene: 9. From germline, CDR1 is SGHAT and CDR2 FQNNGV. The CDR3 has 16 amino acids. In DNA form, the CDR3 reads TGTGCCAGCAGCTTAGTTAGTCCAGGGGGCGTTGAGACCCAGTACTTC. It codes for CASSLVSPGGVETQYF.

The V gene is TRBV27, the J gene TRBJ2-1; TRBD2 agrees at 9 bases. Germline V lookup: CDR1 MNHEY, CDR2 SMNVEV (reference sequence). This CDR3 contains 14 residues. J lost 5 bases, V lost 5 bases, and 4 bases had no gene match. The CDR3 protein is CASSVAGGDNEQFF. The CDR3 coding sequence is TGTGCCAGCAGTGTCGCGGGGGGGGACAATGAGCAGTTCTTC.